The rows below give T cell receptor beta chains drawn from one sample of a study of T cell changes during pregnancy in multiple sclerosis. Profiling relied on immunoSEQ multiplex PCR, and the TCRdb table lists in-frame clones only, not all of them. The table includes tens of thousands of clones, about 89% detected once. Sequencing was performed on CD8+ T cells from peripheral blood mononuclear cells, taken in the third trimester of pregnancy. Receptors originate from a female donor with multiple sclerosis, enrolled in a pregnancy study. CDR3s include the opening cysteine and the closing phenylalanine or tryptophan. Each record gives: clone size, J gene, V gene, D gene, CDR3 protein, CDR3 DNA. D genes are given only for firm matches. Clone size is stated in some rows and not others, as once, few, many or a class when expanded.

clone_size: NA
j_call: TRBJ2-7
v_call: TRBV29-1
d_call: TRBD1
cdr3_aa: CSVVGGQGIHEQYF
cdr3_nt: TGCAGCGTTGTTGGCGGACAGGGTATCCACGAGCAGTACTTC

clone_size: NA
j_call: TRBJ2-1
v_call: TRBV4-2
d_call: TRBD2
cdr3_aa: CASSPRTSGTSSSYNEQFF
cdr3_nt: TGTGCCAGCAGCCCGAGGACTAGCGGGACTTCAAGCTCCTACAATGAGCAGTTCTTC

clone_size: NA
j_call: TRBJ2-7
v_call: TRBV7-2
d_call: NA
cdr3_aa: CASNLGGAGAQEEQYF
cdr3_nt: TGTGCCAGCAACCTAGGGGGTGCGGGAGCCCAGGAGGAGCAGTACTTC

clone_size: NA
j_call: TRBJ1-1
v_call: TRBV7-6
d_call: NA
cdr3_aa: CASSQEVHGMNTEAFF
cdr3_nt: TGTGCCAGCAGCCAAGAGGTACATGGCATGAACACTGAAGCTTTCTTT

clone_size: NA
j_call: TRBJ1-1
v_call: TRBV9
d_call: NA
cdr3_aa: CASSAEGYIGNTEAFF
cdr3_nt: TGTGCCAGCAGCGCGGAGGGGTATATAGGGAACACTGAAGCTTTCTTT

clone_size: NA
j_call: TRBJ2-1
v_call: TRBV7-6
d_call: TRBD2
cdr3_aa: CASSLAWTSGGNSYNEQFF
cdr3_nt: TGTGCCAGCAGCTTAGCATGGACTAGCGGGGGAAACTCCTACAATGAGCAGTTCTTC

clone_size: NA
j_call: TRBJ2-2
v_call: TRBV18
d_call: NA
cdr3_aa: CASSLGLGPNTGELFF
cdr3_nt: TGTGCCAGCTCGCTAGGTCTGGGGCCGAACACCGGGGAGCTGTTTTTT

clone_size: NA
j_call: TRBJ2-7
v_call: TRBV18
d_call: TRBD2
cdr3_aa: CASSPTSGAYSYEQYF
cdr3_nt: TGTGCCAGCTCACCGACTAGCGGGGCGTACTCCTACGAGCAGTACTTC

clone_size: NA
j_call: TRBJ2-3
v_call: TRBV6-4
d_call: TRBD2
cdr3_aa: CASSEQLAGGDTQYF
cdr3_nt: TGTGCCAGCAGTGAACAACTAGCGGGGGGGGATACGCAGTATTTT

clone_size: NA
j_call: TRBJ2-5
v_call: TRBV15
d_call: NA
cdr3_aa: CATSRGPPTGKSGETQYF
cdr3_nt: TGTGCCACCAGCAGAGGCCCACCGACAGGTAAGAGTGGAGAGACCCAGTACTTC

clone_size: NA
j_call: TRBJ2-5
v_call: TRBV6-1
d_call: NA
cdr3_aa: CASSEESRGLQETQYF
cdr3_nt: TGTGCCAGCAGTGAAGAGAGCAGGGGCTTACAAGAGACCCAGTACTTC

clone_size: NA
j_call: TRBJ1-5
v_call: TRBV6-4
d_call: NA
cdr3_aa: CAILRGVNNQPQHF
cdr3_nt: TGTGCCATCCTTCGAGGAGTGAACAATCAGCCCCAGCATTTT

clone_size: NA
j_call: TRBJ2-1
v_call: TRBV4-1
d_call: TRBD2
cdr3_aa: CASSHGLDDEQFF
cdr3_nt: TGCGCCAGCAGCCATGGACTAGATGATGAGCAGTTCTTC

clone_size: NA
j_call: TRBJ2-5
v_call: TRBV7-3
d_call: NA
cdr3_aa: CASSFDGGRGETQYF
cdr3_nt: TGTGCCAGCAGCTTCGACGGGGGTAGAGGGGAGACCCAGTACTTC

clone_size: NA
j_call: TRBJ2-1
v_call: TRBV19
d_call: NA
cdr3_aa: CASSLTQGSEQFF
cdr3_nt: TGTGCCAGTAGCCTAACCCAGGGTAGCGAGCAGTTCTTC

clone_size: once
j_call: TRBJ1-2
v_call: TRBV10-3
d_call: NA
cdr3_aa: CAIQGTPNYGYTF
cdr3_nt: TGTGCCATCCAGGGAACTCCTAACTATGGCTACACCTTC

clone_size: NA
j_call: TRBJ2-7
v_call: TRBV5-4
d_call: TRBD2
cdr3_aa: CASSLGGREGNEQYF
cdr3_nt: TGTGCCAGCAGCTTGGGGGGGCGGGAGGGTAACGAGCAGTACTTC

clone_size: NA
j_call: TRBJ2-5
v_call: TRBV11-2
d_call: NA
cdr3_aa: CASSARGRLQETQYF
cdr3_nt: TGTGCCAGCAGCGCTAGGGGCCGGTTACAAGAGACCCAGTACTTC

clone_size: few
j_call: TRBJ1-6
v_call: TRBV7-9
d_call: TRBD1
cdr3_aa: CASSGDSWGSYNSPLHF
cdr3_nt: TGTGCCAGCAGCGGGGACAGCTGGGGCTCCTATAATTCACCCCTCCACTTT

clone_size: NA
j_call: TRBJ1-1
v_call: TRBV30
d_call: NA
cdr3_aa: CAWNEGTEAFF
cdr3_nt: TGTGCCTGGAATGAGGGCACTGAAGCTTTCTTT

clone_size: NA
j_call: TRBJ2-3
v_call: TRBV7-9
d_call: NA
cdr3_aa: CASSQGQGDTDTQYF
cdr3_nt: TGTGCCAGCAGCCAGGGGCAGGGTGACACAGATACGCAGTATTTT

clone_size: NA
j_call: TRBJ1-2
v_call: TRBV14
d_call: TRBD1
cdr3_aa: CASSFVRTGGAFDGYTF
cdr3_nt: TGTGCCAGCAGCTTCGTCCGGACAGGGGGCGCTTTCGATGGCTACACCTTC

clone_size: NA
j_call: TRBJ2-2
v_call: TRBV7-6
d_call: TRBD1
cdr3_aa: CASSLATGDRVTGELFF
cdr3_nt: TGTGCCAGCAGCTTAGCGACTGGGGACAGGGTTACCGGGGAGCTGTTTTTT

clone_size: NA
j_call: TRBJ2-1
v_call: TRBV5-6
d_call: NA
cdr3_aa: CASSLEWLGGRNEQFF
cdr3_nt: TGTGCCAGCAGCTTGGAATGGCTAGGGGGACGGAATGAGCAGTTCTTC

clone_size: NA
j_call: TRBJ1-5
v_call: TRBV6-5
d_call: NA
cdr3_aa: CASSLTGSSQPQHF
cdr3_nt: TGTGCCAGCAGCCTCACAGGTAGTAGTCAGCCCCAGCATTTT

clone_size: NA
j_call: TRBJ1-1
v_call: TRBV5-1
d_call: NA
cdr3_aa: CASSPTGFAEAFF
cdr3_nt: TGCGCCAGCAGTCCTACAGGGTTTGCTGAAGCTTTCTTT

clone_size: NA
j_call: TRBJ1-2
v_call: TRBV27
d_call: TRBD1
cdr3_aa: CASSLGQGGYGYTF
cdr3_nt: TGTGCCAGCAGTCTGGGACAGGGGGGTTATGGCTACACCTTC

clone_size: NA
j_call: TRBJ1-1
v_call: TRBV29-1
d_call: NA
cdr3_aa: CSVEFRPNVAFF
cdr3_nt: TGCAGCGTTGAGTTCCGCCCTAACGTGGCTTTCTTT

clone_size: NA
j_call: TRBJ2-1
v_call: TRBV2
d_call: TRBD2
cdr3_aa: CASSEASGNNEQFF
cdr3_nt: TGTGCCAGCAGTGAAGCTAGCGGGAATAATGAGCAGTTCTTC

clone_size: once
j_call: TRBJ2-7
v_call: TRBV19
d_call: NA
cdr3_aa: CASSIRRGVEQYF
cdr3_nt: TGTGCCAGTAGTATAAGGAGAGGTGTCGAGCAGTACTTC

clone_size: NA
j_call: TRBJ2-2
v_call: TRBV27
d_call: TRBD1
cdr3_aa: CASSLERQGSPRAGELFF
cdr3_nt: TGTGCCAGCAGCCTAGAACGACAGGGCAGCCCGCGCGCCGGGGAGCTGTTTTTT

clone_size: NA
j_call: TRBJ2-5
v_call: TRBV4-1
d_call: NA
cdr3_aa: CASSQEPGPETQYF
cdr3_nt: TGCGCCAGCAGCCAAGAACCGGGTCCAGAGACCCAGTACTTC

clone_size: NA
j_call: TRBJ2-2
v_call: TRBV7-7
d_call: NA
cdr3_aa: CASSPLWVASGNTGELFF
cdr3_nt: TGTGCCAGCAGCCCCCTTTGGGTTGCGTCGGGGAACACCGGGGAGCTGTTTTTT

clone_size: few
j_call: TRBJ1-3
v_call: TRBV10-3
d_call: NA
cdr3_aa: CAISAAEDSGNTIYF
cdr3_nt: TGTGCCATCAGTGCGGCGGAGGACTCTGGAAACACCATATATTTT

clone_size: NA
j_call: TRBJ2-1
v_call: TRBV9
d_call: NA
cdr3_aa: CASSSLWAGHNEQFF
cdr3_nt: TGTGCCAGCAGCTCCCTATGGGCGGGTCACAATGAGCAGTTCTTC

clone_size: once
j_call: TRBJ2-7
v_call: TRBV5-1
d_call: TRBD2
cdr3_aa: CASSLVLGGSEQYF
cdr3_nt: TGCGCCAGCAGCTTGGTTTTGGGGGGGTCCGAGCAGTACTTC

clone_size: NA
j_call: TRBJ1-1
v_call: TRBV27
d_call: NA
cdr3_aa: CASIYGTEAFF
cdr3_nt: TGTGCCAGCATATACGGGACTGAAGCTTTCTTT

clone_size: NA
j_call: TRBJ2-1
v_call: TRBV7-6
d_call: NA
cdr3_aa: CASSAGWDEQFF
cdr3_nt: TGTGCCAGCAGCGCCGGGTGGGATGAGCAGTTCTTC

clone_size: NA
j_call: TRBJ1-1
v_call: TRBV29-1
d_call: NA
cdr3_aa: CSVTWANTEAFF
cdr3_nt: TGCAGCGTTACCTGGGCTAACACTGAAGCTTTCTTT

clone_size: NA
j_call: TRBJ2-1
v_call: TRBV6-5
d_call: NA
cdr3_aa: CASSYDSAVSYNEQFF
cdr3_nt: TGTGCCAGCAGTTACGACTCCGCAGTATCCTACAATGAGCAGTTCTTC